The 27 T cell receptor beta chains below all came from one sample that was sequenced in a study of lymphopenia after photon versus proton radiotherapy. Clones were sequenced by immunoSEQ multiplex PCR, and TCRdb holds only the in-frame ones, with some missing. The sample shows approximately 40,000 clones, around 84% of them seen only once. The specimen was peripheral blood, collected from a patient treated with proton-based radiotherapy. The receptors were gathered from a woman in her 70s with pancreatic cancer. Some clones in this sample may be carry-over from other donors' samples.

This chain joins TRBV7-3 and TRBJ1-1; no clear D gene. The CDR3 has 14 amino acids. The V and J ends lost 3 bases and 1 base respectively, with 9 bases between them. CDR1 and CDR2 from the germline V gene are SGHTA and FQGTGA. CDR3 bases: TGTGCCAGCAGCTTCGGCACCGGGAACACTGAAGCTTTCTTT. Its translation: CASSFGTGNTEAFF.

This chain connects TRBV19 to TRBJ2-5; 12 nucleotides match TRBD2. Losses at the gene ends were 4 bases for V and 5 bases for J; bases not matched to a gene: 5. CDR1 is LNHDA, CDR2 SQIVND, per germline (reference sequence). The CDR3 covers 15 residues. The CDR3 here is CASSNLAGGFETQYF. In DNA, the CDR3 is TGTGCCAGTAGTAACCTAGCGGGAGGGTTTGAGACCCAGTACTTC.

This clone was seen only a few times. The chain's CDR3 is CASSEQVYSNQPQHF. The CDR3 nucleotides are TGTGCCAGCAGTGAGCAGGTATATAGCAATCAGCCCCAGCATTTT. The V call is TRBV6-1, the J call TRBJ1-5; D gene unclear. This CDR3 contains 15 residues. CDR1 is MNHNS, CDR2 SASEGT, per germline. V lost 3 bases to trimming and J lost 0 bases, with 9 bases between them.

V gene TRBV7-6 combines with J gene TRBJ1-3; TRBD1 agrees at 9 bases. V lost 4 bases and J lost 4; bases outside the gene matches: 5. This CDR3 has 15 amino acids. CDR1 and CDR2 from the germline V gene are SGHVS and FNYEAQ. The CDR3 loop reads CASSSGQGSGNTIYF. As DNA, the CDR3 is TGTGCCAGCAGCTCCGGACAGGGGTCAGGAAACACCATATATTTT.

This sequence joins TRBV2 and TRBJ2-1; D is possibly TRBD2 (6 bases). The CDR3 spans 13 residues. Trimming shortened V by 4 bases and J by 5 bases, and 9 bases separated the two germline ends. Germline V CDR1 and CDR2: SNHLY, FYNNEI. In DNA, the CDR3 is TGTGCCAGCAGTGTCGGGAGAAACAATGAGCAGTTCTTC. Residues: CASSVGRNNEQFF.

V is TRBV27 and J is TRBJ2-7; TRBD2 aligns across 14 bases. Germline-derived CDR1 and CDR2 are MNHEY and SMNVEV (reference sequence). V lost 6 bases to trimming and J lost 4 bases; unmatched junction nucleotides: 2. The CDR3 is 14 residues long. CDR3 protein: CASRGTSGSYEQYF. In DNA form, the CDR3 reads TGTGCCAGCAGGGGGACTAGCGGGAGTTACGAGCAGTACTTC.

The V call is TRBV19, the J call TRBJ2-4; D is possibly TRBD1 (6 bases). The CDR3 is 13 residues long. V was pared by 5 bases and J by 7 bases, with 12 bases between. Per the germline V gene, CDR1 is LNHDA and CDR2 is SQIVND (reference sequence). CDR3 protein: CASSLGQSNIQYF. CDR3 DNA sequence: TGTGCCAGTAGTTTAGGACAGAGTAACATTCAGTACTTC.

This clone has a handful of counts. The CDR3 DNA reads TGTGCCAGCAGCTTAGGAGTAGCGGCCCCCTCCTACGAGCAGTACTTC. Protein: CASSLGVAAPSYEQYF. This chain uses TRBV13 with TRBJ2-7; maybe TRBD2 (6 bases). This CDR3 is 16 amino acids long. V lost 0 bases to trimming and J lost 0 bases, with 12 bases between them. From germline, CDR1 is PRHDT and CDR2 FYEKMQ (reference sequence).

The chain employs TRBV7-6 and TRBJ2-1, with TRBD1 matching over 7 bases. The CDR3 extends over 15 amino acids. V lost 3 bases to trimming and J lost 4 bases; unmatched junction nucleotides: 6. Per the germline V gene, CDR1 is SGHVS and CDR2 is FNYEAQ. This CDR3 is CASSLGTARYNEQFF. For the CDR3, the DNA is TGTGCCAGCAGCTTGGGGACAGCCCGGTACAATGAGCAGTTCTTC. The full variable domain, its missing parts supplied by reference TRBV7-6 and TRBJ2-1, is GAGVSQSPRYKVTKRGQDVALRCDPISGHVSLYWYRQALGQGPEFLTYFNYEAQQDKSGLPNDRFSAERPEGSISTLTIQRTEQRDSAMYRCASSLGTARYNEQFFGPGTRLTVL.

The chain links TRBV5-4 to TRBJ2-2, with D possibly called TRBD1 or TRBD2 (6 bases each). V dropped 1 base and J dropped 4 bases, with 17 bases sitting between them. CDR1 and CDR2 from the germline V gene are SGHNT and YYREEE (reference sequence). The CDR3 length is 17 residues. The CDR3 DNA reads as TGTGCCAGCAGCTTGCCGGGACTGGGGGCGCTCACCGGGGAGCTGTTTTTT. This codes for CASSLPGLGALTGELFF.

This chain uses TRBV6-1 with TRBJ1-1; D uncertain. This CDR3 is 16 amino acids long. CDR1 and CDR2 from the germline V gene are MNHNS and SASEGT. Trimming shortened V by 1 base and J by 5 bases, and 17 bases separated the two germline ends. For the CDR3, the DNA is TGTGCCAGCAGTGAAGACCCGTTGTCCCTGGGGACTGAAGCTTTCTTT. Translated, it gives CASSEDPLSLGTEAFF.

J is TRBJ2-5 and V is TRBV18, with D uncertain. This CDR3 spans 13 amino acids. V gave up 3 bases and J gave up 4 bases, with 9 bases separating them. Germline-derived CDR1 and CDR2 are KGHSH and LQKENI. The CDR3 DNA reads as TGTGCCAGCTCACCCTCAGTCGGAGAGACCCAGTACTTC. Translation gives CASSPSVGETQYF. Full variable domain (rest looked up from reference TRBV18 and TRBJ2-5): NAGVMQNPRHLVRRRGQEARLRCSPMKGHSHVYWYRQLPEEGLKFMVYLQKENIIDESGMPKERFSAEFPKEGPSILRIQQVVRGDSAAYFCASSPSVGETQYFGPGTRLLVL.

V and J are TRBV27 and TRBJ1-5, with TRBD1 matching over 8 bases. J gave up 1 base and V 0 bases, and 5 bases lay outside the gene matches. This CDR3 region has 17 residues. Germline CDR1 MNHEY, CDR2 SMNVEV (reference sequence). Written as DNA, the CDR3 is TGTGCCAGCAGTTTATCCATCGGACAGGGAAGCAATCAGCCCCAGCATTTT. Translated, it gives CASSLSIGQGSNQPQHF.

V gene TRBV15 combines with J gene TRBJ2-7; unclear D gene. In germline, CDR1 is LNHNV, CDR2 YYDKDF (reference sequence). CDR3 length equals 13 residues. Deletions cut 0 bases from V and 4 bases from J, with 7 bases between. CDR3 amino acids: CATSRDRGYEQYF. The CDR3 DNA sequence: TGTGCCACCAGCAGAGATCGAGGTTACGAGCAGTACTTC.

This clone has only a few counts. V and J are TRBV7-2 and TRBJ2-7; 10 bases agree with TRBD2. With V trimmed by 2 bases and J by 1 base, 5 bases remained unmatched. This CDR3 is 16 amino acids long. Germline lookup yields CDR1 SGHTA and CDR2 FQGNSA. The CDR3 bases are TGTGCCAGCAGCTTACAGCCTAGCGGGAGTTCCTACGAGCAGTACTTC. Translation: CASSLQPSGSSYEQYF.

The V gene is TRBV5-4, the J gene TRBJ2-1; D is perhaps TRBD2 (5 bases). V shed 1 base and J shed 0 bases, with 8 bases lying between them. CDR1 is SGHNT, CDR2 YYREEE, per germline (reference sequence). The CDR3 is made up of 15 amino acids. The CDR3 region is CASSLSSDSYNEQFF. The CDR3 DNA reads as TGTGCCAGCAGCTTGAGTAGCGACTCCTACAATGAGCAGTTCTTC.

The CDR3, as DNA: TGTGCCAGCAGCTCCCCCGGGACTAGCGCCTCCTACGAGCAGTACTTC. It specifies CASSSPGTSASYEQYF. The chain combines TRBV28 with TRBJ2-7; 10 bases are shared with TRBD2. The V gene's germline CDR1 is MDHEN and CDR2 SYDVKM. The CDR3 runs 16 residues. Trimming cost V 6 bases and J 0 bases; bases outside gene matches: 8. Complete variable domain (other parts from reference TRBV28 and TRBJ2-7): DVKVTQSSRYLVKRTGEKVFLECVQDMDHENMFWYRQDPGLGLRLIYFSYDVKMKEKGDIPEGYSVSREKKERFSLILESASTNQTSMYLCASSSPGTSASYEQYFGPGTRLTVT.

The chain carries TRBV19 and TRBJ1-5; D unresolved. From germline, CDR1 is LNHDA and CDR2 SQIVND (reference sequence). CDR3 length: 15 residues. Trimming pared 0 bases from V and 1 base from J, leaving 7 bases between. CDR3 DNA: TGTGCCAGTAGTATAGATCCCAGGAGCAATCAGCCCCAGCATTTT. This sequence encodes CASSIDPRSNQPQHF.

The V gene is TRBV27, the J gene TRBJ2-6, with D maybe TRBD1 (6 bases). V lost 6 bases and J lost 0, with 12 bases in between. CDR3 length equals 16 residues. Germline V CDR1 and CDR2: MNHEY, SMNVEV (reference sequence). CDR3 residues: CASSIQGASGANVLTF. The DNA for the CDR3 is TGTGCCAGCAGCATACAGGGTGCCTCTGGGGCCAACGTCCTGACTTTC.

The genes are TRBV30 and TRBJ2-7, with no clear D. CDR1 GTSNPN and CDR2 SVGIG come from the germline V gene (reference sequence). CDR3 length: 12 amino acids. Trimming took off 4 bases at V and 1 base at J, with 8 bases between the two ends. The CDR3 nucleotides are TGTGCCTGGAAACCGGATTCCTACGAGCAGTACTTC. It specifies CAWKPDSYEQYF. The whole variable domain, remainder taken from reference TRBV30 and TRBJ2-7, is SQTIHQWPATLVQPVGSPLSLECTVEGTSNPNLYWYRQAAGRGLQLLFYSVGIGQISSEVPQNLSASRPQDRQFILSSKKLLLSDSGFYLCAWKPDSYEQYFGPGTRLTVT.

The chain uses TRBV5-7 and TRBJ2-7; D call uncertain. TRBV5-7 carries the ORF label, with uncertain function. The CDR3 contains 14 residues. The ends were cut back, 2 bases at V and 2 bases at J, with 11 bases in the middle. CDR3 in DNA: TGTGCCAGCAGCTTTGTGGACCGAGCCTACGAGCAGTACTTC. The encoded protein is CASSFVDRAYEQYF.

The CDR3 DNA reads TGCGCCAGCAGCTTGGCTAGCGGATACGAGCAGTACTTC. Protein sequence: CASSLASGYEQYF. The rearrangement joins TRBV5-1 to TRBJ2-7; 7 nucleotides align to TRBD2. CDR1 and CDR2 (germline): SGHRS, YFSETQ. Germline trimming cut 0 bases from V and 4 bases from J; bases unmatched to any gene: 1. This CDR3 is built from 13 residues.

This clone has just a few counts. The CDR3 loop is CASSLDRIIAKNIQYF. The DNA for the CDR3 is TGTGCCAGCAGCCTTGATAGGATCATAGCCAAAAACATTCAGTACTTC. This chain links TRBV27 with TRBJ2-4; no definite D call. The CDR3 consists of 16 residues. Germline loops: CDR1 MNHEY, CDR2 SMNVEV (reference sequence). The V gene lost 6 bases and the J gene lost 0 bases, with 15 bases spanning the gap.

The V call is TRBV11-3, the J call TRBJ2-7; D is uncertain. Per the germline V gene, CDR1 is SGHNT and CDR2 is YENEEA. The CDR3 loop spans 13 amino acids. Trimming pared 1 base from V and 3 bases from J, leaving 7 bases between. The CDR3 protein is CASSLGGNYEQYF. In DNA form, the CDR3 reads TGTGCCAGCAGCTTAGGCGGCAACTACGAGCAGTACTTC.

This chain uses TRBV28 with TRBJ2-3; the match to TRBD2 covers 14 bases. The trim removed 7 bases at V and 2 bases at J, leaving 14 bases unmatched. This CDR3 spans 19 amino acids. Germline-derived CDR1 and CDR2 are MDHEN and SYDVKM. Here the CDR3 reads CASILFRTSGRKNTDTQYF. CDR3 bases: TGTGCCAGCATCCTATTCCGGACTAGCGGGAGGAAGAACACAGATACGCAGTATTTT. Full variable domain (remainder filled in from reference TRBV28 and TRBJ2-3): DVKVTQSSRYLVKRTGEKVFLECVQDMDHENMFWYRQDPGLGLRLIYFSYDVKMKEKGDIPEGYSVSREKKERFSLILESASTNQTSMYLCASILFRTSGRKNTDTQYFGPGTRLTVL.

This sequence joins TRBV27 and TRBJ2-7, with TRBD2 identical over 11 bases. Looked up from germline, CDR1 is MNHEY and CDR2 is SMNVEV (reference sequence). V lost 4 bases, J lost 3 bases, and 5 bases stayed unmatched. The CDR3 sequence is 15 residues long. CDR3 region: CASSSRLAGNYEQYF. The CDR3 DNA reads TGTGCCAGCAGTTCCCGACTAGCGGGAAACTACGAGCAGTACTTC.

CDR3 sequence reads: CASRPPGGFYGYTF. The CDR3 coding sequence is TGTGCCAGCAGGCCACCGGGGGGATTCTATGGCTACACCTTC. The chain couples TRBV28 to TRBJ1-2, with D possibly TRBD1 on 5 matching bases. V was pared by 6 bases and J by 4 bases, with 15 bases between. Germline V gene data show CDR1 as MDHEN and CDR2 as SYDVKM. CDR3 length: 14 amino acids.